The T cell receptor beta chain under discussion was sequenced for a study of blood T cell repertoires in COVID-19. Looked up from germline, CDR1 is MDHEN and CDR2 is SYDVKM. V lost 7 bases, J lost 2 bases, and 20 bases lay in between. This CDR3 spans 17 amino acids. Libraries were prepared by immunoSEQ multiplex PCR; TCRdb keeps only in-frame clonotypes and omits some of them. This sample has 200,000 to 300,000 clones, with around 87% found just once. This clone came up once. The chain uses TRBV28 and TRBJ1-4; D is unresolved. The sequence derives from a woman aged 60 to 75 with COVID-19, enrolled during active disease. Material for sequencing was peripheral blood. As DNA, the CDR3 is TGTGCCAGCAAGAAACGCCATGAAATGGCTACTAATGAAAAACTGTTTTTT. Encoded protein: CASKKRHEMATNEKLFF.